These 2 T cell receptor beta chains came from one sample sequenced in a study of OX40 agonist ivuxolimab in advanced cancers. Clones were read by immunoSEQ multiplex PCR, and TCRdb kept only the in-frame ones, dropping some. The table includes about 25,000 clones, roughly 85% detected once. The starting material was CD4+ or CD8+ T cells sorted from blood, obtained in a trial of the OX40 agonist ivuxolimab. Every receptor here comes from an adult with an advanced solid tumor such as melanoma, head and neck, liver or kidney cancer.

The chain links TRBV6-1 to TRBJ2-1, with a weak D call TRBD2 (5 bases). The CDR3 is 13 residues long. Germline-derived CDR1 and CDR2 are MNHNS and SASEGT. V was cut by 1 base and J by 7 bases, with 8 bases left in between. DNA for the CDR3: TGTGCCAGCAGTGAAGGAGGGAGTAATGAGCAGTTCTTC. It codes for CASSEGGSNEQFF.

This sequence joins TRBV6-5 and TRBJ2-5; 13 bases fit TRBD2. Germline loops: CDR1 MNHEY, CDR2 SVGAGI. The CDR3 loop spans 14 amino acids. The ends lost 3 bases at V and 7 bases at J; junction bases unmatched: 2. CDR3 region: CASSYRTSGRTQYF. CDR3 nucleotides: TGTGCCAGCAGTTATAGGACTAGCGGGAGGACCCAGTACTTC.